The 13 T cell receptor beta chains in this list originate from one sample, sequenced in a study of cytomegalovirus exposure and HLA in healthy donors. PCR amplification relied on 60 Vbeta primers (plus 13 Jbeta primers). Sequencing used immunoSEQ multiplex PCR; TCRdb keeps in-frame clones, though not all of them. The top ten clones hold 6% to 8% of a sample with 130,000 or so clones, around 84% of them seen once. Input material: PBMCs. Every receptor here comes from a woman aged 40 to 55 in good health and CMV-seronegative.

The chain combines TRBV9 with TRBJ2-1; D unclear. CDR1 and CDR2 from the germline V gene are SGDLS and YYNGEE. V lost 0 bases and J lost 5, with 6 bases in between. The length of the CDR3 is 13 residues. The CDR3 coding sequence is TGTGCCAGCAGCGTAGTCACGGACAATGAGCAGTTCTTC. It translates to CASSVVTDNEQFF. The variable domain in full, completed from reference TRBV9 and TRBJ2-1, reads DSGVTQTPKHLITATGQRVTLRCSPRSGDLSVYWYQQSLDQGLQFLIQYYNGEERAKGNILERFSAQQFPDLHSELNLSSLELGDSALYFCASSVVTDNEQFFGPGTRLTVL.

The chain recombines TRBV7-9 with TRBJ1-2, with D possibly matching TRBD1 (6 bases). Germline assignment: CDR1 SEHNR and CDR2 FQNEAQ (reference sequence). The germline V and J ends were trimmed by 0 bases and 4 bases, with 15 bases remaining between them. This CDR3 has 16 amino acids. The CDR3, as DNA: TGTGCCAGCAGCTTAGCGGGGGGGGACATCTCCTATGGCTACACCTTC. Its translation: CASSLAGGDISYGYTF. Together with reference TRBV7-9 and TRBJ1-2, the CDR3 gives the full variable domain: DTGVSQNPRHKITKRGQNVTFRCDPISEHNRLYWYRQTLGQGPEFLTYFQNEAQLEKSRLLSDRFSAERPKGSFSTLEIQRTEQGDSAMYLCASSLAGGDISYGYTFGSGTRLTVV.

The V call is TRBV5-4, the J call TRBJ2-1; 13 nucleotides align to TRBD2. The CDR3 extends over 18 amino acids. Germline V gives CDR1 SGHNT, CDR2 YYREEE (reference sequence). V was clipped by 4 bases and J by 9 bases; unmatched bases: 16. The CDR3 nucleotides read TGTGCCAGCAGCCCCGGGACTAGCGGGATTCGGCTCTGGCGTGAGCAGTTCTTC. Residues: CASSPGTSGIRLWREQFF.

Here the CDR3 DNA reads TGCGCCAGCAGCCCTCCGGGACAGAAAAGCTACACCTTC. As protein: CASSPPGQKSYTF. The V gene is TRBV4-1, the J gene TRBJ1-2; 7 bases line up with TRBD1. CDR1 and CDR2 from the germline V gene are MGHRA and YSYEKL. The CDR3 length is 13 residues. Trimming removed 4 bases from V and 9 bases from J; junction bases left unmatched: 8.

A word on this clone: A read error may account for a junction end that differs from germline. The rearrangement joins TRBV7-9 to TRBJ1-5; D gene unclear. The CDR3 consists of 15 residues. Germline V gene data show CDR1 as SEHNR and CDR2 as FQNEAQ (reference sequence). DNA of the CDR3: TGTTCCAGCAGCTTTACGGAGGCGGGCAATCAGCCCCAGCATTTT. Translated, it gives CSSSFTEAGNQPQHF.

V and J are TRBV7-2 and TRBJ1-3; TRBD1 matches at 11 bases. This CDR3 has 15 amino acids. J gave up 9 bases and V 1 base, and 5 bases lay outside the gene matches. CDR1 and CDR2 (germline): SGHTA, FQGNSA. CDR3 sequence (DNA): TGTGCCAGCAGCTTAGAAGGACAGGGGGCCGGCACCATATATTTT. This codes for CASSLEGQGAGTIYF. Based on the CDR3 plus reference TRBV7-2 and TRBJ1-3, the full variable domain is GAGVSQSPSNKVTEKGKDVELRCDPISGHTALYWYRQSLGQGLEFLIYFQGNSAPDKSGLPSDRFSAERTGGSVSTLTIQRTQQEDSAVYLCASSLEGQGAGTIYFGEGSWLTVV.

The J gene is TRBJ2-1, the V gene TRBV5-4; TRBD1 matches 7 bases. In germline, CDR1 is SGHNT, CDR2 YYREEE (reference sequence). Trimming cost V 4 bases and J 8 bases; bases outside gene matches: 9. The CDR3 length is 14 residues. CDR3 sequence (DNA): TGTGCCAGCAGCACAAGACAGGGATCGGATGAGCAGTTCTTC. Amino acids: CASSTRQGSDEQFF.

This sequence joins TRBV6-1 and TRBJ1-1; possible D gene TRBD1, 5 bases. Trimming stripped 3 bases from V and 7 bases from J, with 15 bases between. The CDR3 totals 14 residues. Germline CDR1 reads MNHNS; CDR2 reads SASEGT. CDR3 protein: CASSETVPALEAFF. CDR3 nucleotide sequence: TGTGCCAGCAGTGAGACAGTCCCAGCCCTTGAAGCTTTCTTT.

The gene calls are TRBV18 and TRBJ2-2; 7 nucleotides line up with TRBD2. J lost 4 bases, V lost 3 bases, and 5 bases had no gene match. The CDR3 is 15 residues long. Germline V lookup: CDR1 KGHSH, CDR2 LQKENI. CDR3 loop: CASSPARGGTGELFF. CDR3 DNA sequence: TGTGCCAGCTCACCCGCTCGCGGGGGCACCGGGGAGCTGTTTTTT.

This chain links TRBV4-2 with TRBJ1-2; the match to TRBD1 covers 9 bases. The length of the CDR3 is 14 residues. Germline V gene data show CDR1 as LGHNA and CDR2 as YNFKEQ. V trimming: 3 bases; J trimming: 4 bases; junction bases outside the gene matches: 3. The CDR3 coding sequence is TGTGCCAGCAGCCAGGGACAGGGAACCTATGGCTACACCTTC. It yields the protein CASSQGQGTYGYTF.

This clone was counted between two and nine times. The chain recombines TRBV10-1 with TRBJ2-7; D perhaps matches TRBD2 (5 bases). V was clipped by 8 bases and J by 3 bases, with 23 bases between them. Germline CDR1 and CDR2: WNHNN and SYGVQD (reference sequence). The CDR3 consists of 16 residues. This CDR3 is CASPSSRTAEDYEQYF. CDR3 DNA sequence: TGCGCCAGCCCCTCGTCCCGCACGGCGGAGGACTACGAGCAGTACTTC.

The rearrangement joins TRBV13 to TRBJ2-1; 8 bases fit TRBD2. The trim removed 5 bases at V and 8 bases at J, leaving 11 bases unmatched. This CDR3 is 15 amino acids long. Per germline, CDR1 PRHDT and CDR2 FYEKMQ (reference sequence). The CDR3 loop reads CASSAGTSKSDEQFF. In DNA form, the CDR3 reads TGTGCCAGCAGCGCAGGGACTAGTAAAAGTGATGAGCAGTTCTTC. Combining the CDR3 with reference TRBV13 and TRBJ2-1 gives the whole variable domain AAGVIQSPRHLIKEKRETATLKCYPIPRHDTVYWYQQGPGQDPQFLISFYEKMQSDKGSIPDRFSAQQFSDYHSELNMSSLELGDSALYFCASSAGTSKSDEQFFGPGTRLTVL.

The rearrangement uses TRBV25-1 and TRBJ1-1; D gene ambiguous. V gave up 4 bases and J gave up 0 bases, with 6 bases separating them. The CDR3 length is 13 residues. Germline V gives CDR1 MGHDK, CDR2 SYGVNS. This CDR3 reads CASSAVLNTEAFF. CDR3 bases: TGTGCCAGCAGTGCCGTCTTGAACACTGAAGCTTTCTTT.